This record concerns one T cell receptor (beta chain) sequence. Some clones are missing from TCRdb's copy, which holds only in-frame ones; the method was immunoSEQ multiplex PCR. There are over 85,000 clones in the sample; approximately 85% occur only once, and less than 4% lies in the top ten. The sample belongs to a study of blood T cell repertoires in COVID-19. V lost 8 bases to trimming and J lost 3 bases; unmatched junction nucleotides: 4. The CDR3 sequence is 13 residues long. Per germline, CDR1 LNHDA and CDR2 SQIVND (reference sequence). The specimen was peripheral blood. The sequence came from a woman aged 80 or over with COVID-19, enrolled during active disease. This chain joins TRBV19 and TRBJ1-1, with 9 bases lining up with TRBD1. The CDR3 DNA reads as TGTGCCAGTCAGGGACAGGGAGACACTGAAGCTTTCTTT. Its translation: CASQGQGDTEAFF.